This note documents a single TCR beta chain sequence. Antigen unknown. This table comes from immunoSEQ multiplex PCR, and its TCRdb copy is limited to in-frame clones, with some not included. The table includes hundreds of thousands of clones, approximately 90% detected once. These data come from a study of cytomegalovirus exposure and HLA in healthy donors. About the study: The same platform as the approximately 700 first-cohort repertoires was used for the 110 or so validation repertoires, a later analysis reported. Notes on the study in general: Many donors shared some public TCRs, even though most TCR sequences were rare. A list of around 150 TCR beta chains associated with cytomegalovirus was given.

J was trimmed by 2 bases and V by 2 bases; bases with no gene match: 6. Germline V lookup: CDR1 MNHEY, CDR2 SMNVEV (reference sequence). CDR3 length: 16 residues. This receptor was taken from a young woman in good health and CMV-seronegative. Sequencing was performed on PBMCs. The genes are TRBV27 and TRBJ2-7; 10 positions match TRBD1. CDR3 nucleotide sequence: TGTGCCAGCAGTTTAGCGGGGACAGGGGTTCCCTACGAGCAGTACTTC. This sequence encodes CASSLAGTGVPYEQYF.